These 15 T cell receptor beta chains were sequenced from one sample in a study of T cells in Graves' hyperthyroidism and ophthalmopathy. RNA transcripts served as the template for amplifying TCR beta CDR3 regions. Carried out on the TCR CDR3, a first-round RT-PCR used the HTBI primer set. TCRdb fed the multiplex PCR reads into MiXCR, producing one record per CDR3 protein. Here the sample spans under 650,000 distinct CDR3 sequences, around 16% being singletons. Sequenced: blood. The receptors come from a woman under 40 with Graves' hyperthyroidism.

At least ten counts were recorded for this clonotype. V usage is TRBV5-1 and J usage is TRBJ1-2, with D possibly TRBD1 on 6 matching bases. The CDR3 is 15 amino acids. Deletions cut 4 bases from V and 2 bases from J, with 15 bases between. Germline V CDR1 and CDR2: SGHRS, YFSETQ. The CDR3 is CASSPEDSPNYGYTF. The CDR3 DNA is TGCGCCAGCAGCCCGGAGGACAGCCCGAACTATGGCTACACCTTC.

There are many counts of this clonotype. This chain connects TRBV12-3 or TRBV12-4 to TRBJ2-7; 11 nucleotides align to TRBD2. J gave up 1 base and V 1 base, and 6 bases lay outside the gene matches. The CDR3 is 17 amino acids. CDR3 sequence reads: CASSLVKLAGASYEQYF. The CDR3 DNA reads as TGTGCCAGCAGTTTAGTCAAACTAGCGGGAGCGTCCTACGAGCAGTACTTC.

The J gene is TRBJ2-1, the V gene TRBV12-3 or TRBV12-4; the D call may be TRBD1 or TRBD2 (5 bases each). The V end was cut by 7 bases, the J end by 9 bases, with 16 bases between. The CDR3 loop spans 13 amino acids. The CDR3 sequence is CASTGTAPREQFF. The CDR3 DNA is TGTGCCAGCACCGGGACGGCCCCCCGTGAGCAGTTCTTC.

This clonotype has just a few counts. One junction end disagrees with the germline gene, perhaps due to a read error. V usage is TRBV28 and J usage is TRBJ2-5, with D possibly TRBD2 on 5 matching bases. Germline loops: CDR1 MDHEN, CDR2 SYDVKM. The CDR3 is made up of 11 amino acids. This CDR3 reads CASSLIGRVDF. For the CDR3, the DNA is TGTGCCAGCAGTTTAATTGGGCGGGTAGACTTC.

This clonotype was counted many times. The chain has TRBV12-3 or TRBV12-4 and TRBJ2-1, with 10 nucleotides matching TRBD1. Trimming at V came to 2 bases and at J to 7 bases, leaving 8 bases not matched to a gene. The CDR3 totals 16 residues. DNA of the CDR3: TGTGCCAGCAGTTTAAGATCGACAGGGGGCAGGAATGAGCAGTTCTTC. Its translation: CASSLRSTGGRNEQFF.

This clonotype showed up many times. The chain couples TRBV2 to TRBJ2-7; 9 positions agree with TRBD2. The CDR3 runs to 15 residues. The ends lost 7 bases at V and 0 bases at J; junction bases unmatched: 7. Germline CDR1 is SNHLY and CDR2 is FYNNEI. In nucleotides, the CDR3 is TGTGCCAGCAAGGGACTAGCAAGCCTCTCCTACGAGCAGTACTTC. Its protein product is CASKGLASLSYEQYF.

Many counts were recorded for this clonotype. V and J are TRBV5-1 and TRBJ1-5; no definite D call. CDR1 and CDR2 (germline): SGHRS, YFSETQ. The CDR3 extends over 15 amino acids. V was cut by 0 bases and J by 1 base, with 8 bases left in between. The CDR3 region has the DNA TGCGCCAGCAGCTTGGACAGCCCCAGCAATCAGCCCCAGCATTTT. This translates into CASSLDSPSNQPQHF.

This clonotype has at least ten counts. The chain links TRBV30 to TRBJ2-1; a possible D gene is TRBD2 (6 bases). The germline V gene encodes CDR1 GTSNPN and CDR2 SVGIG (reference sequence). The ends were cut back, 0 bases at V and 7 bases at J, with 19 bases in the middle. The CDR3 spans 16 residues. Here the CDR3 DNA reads TGTGCCTGGAGTGTAAGGCGGGGCCTGGTGGGGAATGAGCAGTTCTTC. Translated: CAWSVRRGLVGNEQFF.

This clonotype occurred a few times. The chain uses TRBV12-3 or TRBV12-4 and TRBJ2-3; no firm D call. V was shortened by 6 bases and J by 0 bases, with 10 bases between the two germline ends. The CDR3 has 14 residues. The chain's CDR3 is CASSGRFSTDTQYF. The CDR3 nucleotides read TGTGCCAGCAGCGGACGGTTTAGCACAGATACGCAGTATTTT.

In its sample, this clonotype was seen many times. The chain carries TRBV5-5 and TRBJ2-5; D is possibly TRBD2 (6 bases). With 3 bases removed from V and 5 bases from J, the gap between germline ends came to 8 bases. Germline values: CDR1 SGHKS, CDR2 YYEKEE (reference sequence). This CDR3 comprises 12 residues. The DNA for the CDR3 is TGTGCCAGCAGCTGGGGGAGGGAGACCCAGTACTTC. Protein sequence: CASSWGRETQYF. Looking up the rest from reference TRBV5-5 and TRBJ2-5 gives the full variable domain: DAGVTQSPTHLIKTRGQQVTLRCSPISGHKSVSWYQQVLGQGPQFIFQYYEKEERGRGNFPDRFSARQFPNYSSELNVNALLLGDSALYLCASSWGRETQYFGPGTRLLVL.

In nucleotides, the CDR3 is TGTGCTAGTGGTTTGCGGACGGGACCCTTTGAAGCTTTCTTT. Translation: CASGLRTGPFEAFF. This chain joins TRBV12-5 and TRBJ1-1; a weak D match, TRBD1 (5 bases). The CDR3 length is 14 residues. The ends were cut back, 2 bases at V and 7 bases at J, with 14 bases in the middle. Germline-derived CDR1 and CDR2 are LGHNT and FRNRAP. Full variable domain (missing parts from reference TRBV12-5 and TRBJ1-1): DARVTQTPRHKVTEMGQEVTMRCQPILGHNTVFWYRQTMMQGLELLAYFRNRAPLDDSGMPKDRFSAEMPDATLATLKIQPSEPRDSAVYFCASGLRTGPFEAFFGQGTRLTVV.

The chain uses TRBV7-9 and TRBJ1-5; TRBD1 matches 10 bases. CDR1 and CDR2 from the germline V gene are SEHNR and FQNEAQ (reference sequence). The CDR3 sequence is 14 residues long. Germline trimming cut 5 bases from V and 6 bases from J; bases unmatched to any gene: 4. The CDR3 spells CASSAGQGIQPQHF. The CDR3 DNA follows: TGTGCCAGCAGCGCGGGACAGGGGATTCAGCCCCAGCATTTT.

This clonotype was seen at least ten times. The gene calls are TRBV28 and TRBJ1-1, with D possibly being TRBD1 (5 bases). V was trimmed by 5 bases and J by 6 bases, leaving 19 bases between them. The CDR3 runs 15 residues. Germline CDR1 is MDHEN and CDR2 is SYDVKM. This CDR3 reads CASSPDIPQGAEAFF. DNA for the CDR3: TGTGCCAGCAGTCCCGATATTCCCCAGGGCGCTGAAGCTTTCTTT.

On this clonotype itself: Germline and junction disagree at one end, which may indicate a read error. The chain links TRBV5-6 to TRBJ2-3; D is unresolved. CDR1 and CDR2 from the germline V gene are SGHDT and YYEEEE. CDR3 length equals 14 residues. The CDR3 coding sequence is TGTGCCAGCAACTTGACCCTCAGCACAGATACGCAGTATTTT. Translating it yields CASNLTLSTDTQYF.

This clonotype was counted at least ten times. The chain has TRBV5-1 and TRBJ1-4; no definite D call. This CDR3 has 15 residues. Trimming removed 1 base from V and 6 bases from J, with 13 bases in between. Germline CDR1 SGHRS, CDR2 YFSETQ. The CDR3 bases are TGCGCCAGCAGCTTGCGTGGGGAAAGGGATGAAAAACTGTTTTTT. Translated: CASSLRGERDEKLFF.